This TCR beta chain stems from a study of T cell responses to AZD1222 COVID-19 vaccine. The study's findings and limits: Dominant at 160-218 and 743-854, vaccine-associated CD4 TCRs also spanned spike. Just a handful of people given AZD1222 tested seropositive at baseline. Donors, mostly white British, included more females; clonal diversity was possibly underestimated. Spike-specific TCR depth and breadth grew after two AZD1222 doses.

Per germline, CDR1 SGHTA and CDR2 FQGNSA. With 4 bases removed from V and 4 bases from J, the gap between germline ends came to 16 bases. The CDR3 is 15 amino acids. Produced via immunoSEQ multiplex PCR; TCRdb's table is partial and in-frame only. The table shows some 87,000 clones, with more than 75% occurring only once. For this clone: Its antigen is as yet unknown.

V and J are TRBV7-2 and TRBJ1-2; TRBD1 is a possible D gene (5 bases). The material sequenced was peripheral blood, taken on day 0 of MenACWY control vaccination. The receptor was derived from an adult in good health. The CDR3 loop reads CASSWRVGESYGYTF. CDR3 nucleotide sequence: TGTGCCAGCAGCTGGCGAGTAGGGGAGAGCTATGGCTACACCTTC.